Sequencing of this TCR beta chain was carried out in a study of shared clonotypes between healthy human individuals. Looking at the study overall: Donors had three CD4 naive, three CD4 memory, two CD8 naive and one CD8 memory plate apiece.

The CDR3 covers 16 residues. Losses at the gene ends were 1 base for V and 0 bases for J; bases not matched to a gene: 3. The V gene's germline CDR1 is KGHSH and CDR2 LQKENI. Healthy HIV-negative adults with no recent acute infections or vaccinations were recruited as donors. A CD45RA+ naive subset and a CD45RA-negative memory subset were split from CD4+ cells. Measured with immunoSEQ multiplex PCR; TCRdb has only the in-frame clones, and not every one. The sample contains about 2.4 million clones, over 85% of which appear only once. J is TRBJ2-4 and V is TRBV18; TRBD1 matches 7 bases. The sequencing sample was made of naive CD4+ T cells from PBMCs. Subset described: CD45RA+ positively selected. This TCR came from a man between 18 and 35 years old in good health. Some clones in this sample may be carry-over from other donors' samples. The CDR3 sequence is CASSPQGALAKNIQYF. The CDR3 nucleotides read TGTGCCAGCTCACCACAGGGGGCCCTAGCCAAAAACATTCAGTACTTC.